This T cell receptor beta chain was sequenced for a study of blood T cell repertoires in COVID-19. Across the study: Sources were T cells, B-cell-depleted T cells, or PBMCs; the material itself was cDNA or gDNA.

Germline CDR1 KGHSH, CDR2 LQKENI. Trimming removed 4 bases from V and 3 bases from J, with 16 bases in between. This CDR3 has 15 residues. In Seattle, patients joined the study during active infection and were tracked longitudinally. In the authors' workflow: The authors estimated nucleated cell counts from reference gene primer amplification. Sequenced by immunoSEQ multiplex PCR; TCRdb stores in-frame clones only, minus some. From that table come the V and J calls and clone size; the DNA was used to work out D and trimming. The repertoire holds roughly 84,000 clones, with under 80% as singletons. The chain is built from TRBV18 and TRBJ2-7, with a weak D call TRBD2 (5 bases). The clonotype was recovered from a man in his sixties with COVID-19, enrolled during active disease. The specimen sequenced was peripheral blood. The CDR3 reads CASSLAGDGGYEQYF. The CDR3 coding sequence is TGTGCCAGCTCACTTGCCGGCGACGGAGGCTACGAGCAGTACTTC.